Listed below are T cell receptor beta chains from one sample, sequenced in a study of PD-1 blockade in classical Hodgkin lymphoma. This table comes from immunoSEQ multiplex PCR, and its TCRdb copy is limited to in-frame clones, with some not included. The sample contains about 30,000 clones, approximately 90% of which appear only once. This specimen consisted of CD4+ T cells from blood, obtained before the fourth cycle of nivolumab. Receptors originate from a human donor with classical Hodgkin lymphoma. CDR3s include the opening cysteine and the closing phenylalanine or tryptophan. Fields, in order: V gene, clone size, D gene, J gene, CDR3 DNA, CDR3 protein. D genes are given only for firm matches. Size values are once, few and many counts, or a class for expanded clones, and some rows have none.

TRBV28	NA	NA	TRBJ2-4	TGTGCCAGCACCCCCCGGGGGGCGCTCGGAAACATTCAGTACTTC	CASTPRGALGNIQYF
TRBV4-1	NA	TRBD2	TRBJ2-3	TGCGCCAGCAGCCAGGCGGGGGGAAGCACAGATACGCAGTATTTT	CASSQAGGSTDTQYF
TRBV6-6	once	TRBD2	TRBJ2-3	TGTGCCAGCAGTTACATGCGGGGGGGCACAGATACGCAGTATTTT	CASSYMRGGTDTQYF
TRBV5-1	NA	NA	TRBJ2-7	TGCGCCAGCACGGGACAACTCTACGAGCAGTACTTC	CASTGQLYEQYF
TRBV6-6	NA	TRBD1	TRBJ2-7	TGTGCCAGCAGTCCCCGGCAGGGGGCCTACGAGCAGTACTTC	CASSPRQGAYEQYF
TRBV28	NA	TRBD1	TRBJ1-2	TGTGCCAGCAGCTTGGACAGGGACTATGGCTACACCTTC	CASSLDRDYGYTF
TRBV7-6	NA	NA	TRBJ2-5	TGTGCCAGCAGCTACCCAGGGGAAGAAGAGACCCAGTACTTC	CASSYPGEEETQYF
TRBV6-1	NA	NA	TRBJ2-7	TGTGCCAGCAGTGACACCGAGCAGTACTTC	CASSDTEQYF
TRBV9	NA	TRBD2	TRBJ2-7	TGTGCCAGCAGCCCGGGACTAGGCACCTACGAGCAGTACTTC	CASSPGLGTYEQYF
TRBV6-1	NA	NA	TRBJ2-3	TGTGCCAGCAGTGAAGAATTAGCAAGGGATACGCAGTATTTT	CASSEELARDTQYF
TRBV29-1	NA	NA	TRBJ2-5	TGCAGCGAAACAACAGGGTCAGAGACCCAGTACTTC	CSETTGSETQYF
TRBV18	once	NA	TRBJ1-1	TGTGCCAGCTCACCATCCGCGACACACACTGAAGCTTTCTTT	CASSPSATHTEAFF
TRBV11-2	NA	NA	TRBJ1-1	TGTGCCAGCACCCGACTTTGGGGAGCCATGAACACTGAAGCTTTCTTT	CASTRLWGAMNTEAFF
TRBV5-1	NA	TRBD1	TRBJ2-1	TGCGCCAGCAGCTCCGGACAGGGAAGTCACAATGAGCAGTTCTTC	CASSSGQGSHNEQFF
TRBV6-1	NA	TRBD1	TRBJ1-2	TGTGCCAGCACCGGAGGACAGGGTGACTATGGCTACACCTTC	CASTGGQGDYGYTF
TRBV12-5	NA	TRBD2	TRBJ2-2	TGTGCTAGTGGTTTGGTACGCAGCGGGAACGCCGGGGAGCTGTTTTTT	CASGLVRSGNAGELFF
TRBV27	NA	NA	TRBJ1-5	TGTGCCAGCAGTTCCGCAGTAAATCAGCCCCAGCATTTT	CASSSAVNQPQHF
TRBV6-5	NA	NA	TRBJ1-3	TGTGCCAGCAGATCTGGAAACACCATATATTTT	CASRSGNTIYF
TRBV6-5	NA	TRBD1	TRBJ2-3	TGTGCCAGCAGTTACCGGGACAGGGTACCAGATACGCAGTATTTT	CASSYRDRVPDTQYF
TRBV11-2	NA	NA	TRBJ2-3	TGTGCCAGCAGCCTAGGTATCTCTAGCACAGATACGCAGTATTTT	CASSLGISSTDTQYF
TRBV19	NA	NA	TRBJ1-5	TGTGCCAGTAGTGTATCAGGGGTTAGCAATCAGCCCCAGCATTTT	CASSVSGVSNQPQHF
TRBV20-1	NA	NA	TRBJ2-1	TGCAGTGCTCGGACAGACAATGAGCAGTTCTTC	CSARTDNEQFF
TRBV7-9	NA	NA	TRBJ1-2	TGTGCCAGCAGCTTAGCCCCGGGGAATCTTTATGGCTACACCTTC	CASSLAPGNLYGYTF
TRBV7-9	NA	NA	TRBJ1-4	TGTGCCAGCAGCAGGCAGGGAGGGATGACTAATGAAAAACTGTTTTTT	CASSRQGGMTNEKLFF
TRBV20-1	NA	NA	TRBJ2-7	TGCAGTGCGCAAACCCCCTACGAGCAGTACTTC	CSAQTPYEQYF
TRBV7-8	NA	NA	TRBJ2-2	TGTGCCAGCAGCTTAAGGGCGAGCCTCGCGAACACCGGGGAGCTGTTTTTT	CASSLRASLANTGELFF
TRBV11-2	NA	NA	TRBJ2-4	TGTGCCAGCAGCCTAGTCAGGGGTGGCCCCGTGGGGAGCCAAAACATTCAGTACTTC	CASSLVRGGPVGSQNIQYF
TRBV5-1	NA	TRBD1	TRBJ2-7	TGCGCCAGCAGCCGGGACAGGACCTACGAGCAGTACTTC	CASSRDRTYEQYF